This T cell receptor beta chain was retrieved from a study of cytomegalovirus exposure and HLA in healthy donors. General study results and limits: A later analysis showed that HLA-associated TCR beta chains had undergone more clonal expansion than equally common others.

The PCR was carried out with 60 Vbeta primers and 13 Jbeta primers. Some clones are missing from TCRdb's copy, which holds only in-frame ones; the method was immunoSEQ multiplex PCR. The sample records fewer than 140,000 clones, more than 65% being singletons. This clone was observed once. Its specificity is unknown. The clonotype originates from a boy younger than 18 in good health and CMV-seronegative. The sample was PBMCs.

As DNA, the CDR3 is TGTGCCAGCAGCTTAGCGAGGCAGGGGCTTCACTATGGCTACACCTTC. Translating gives CASSLARQGLHYGYTF. V usage is TRBV7-9 and J usage is TRBJ1-2; possible D gene TRBD1, 6 bases. The V gene lost 0 bases and the J gene lost 3 bases, with 14 bases spanning the gap. The CDR3 runs to 16 residues. The germline V gene has CDR1 SEHNR and CDR2 FQNEAQ (reference sequence). Filled out from reference TRBV7-9 and TRBJ1-2, the complete variable domain reads DTGVSQNPRHKITKRGQNVTFRCDPISEHNRLYWYRQTLGQGPEFLTYFQNEAQLEKSRLLSDRFSAERPKGSFSTLEIQRTEQGDSAMYLCASSLARQGLHYGYTFGSGTRLTVV.